Sequencing of this TCR beta chain was carried out in a study of CD8 T cells in ankylosing spondylitis. The germline V gene encodes CDR1 SGHDT and CDR2 YYEEEE. V was trimmed by 3 bases and J by 2 bases, leaving 6 bases between them. The CDR3 runs to 12 residues. The table lists this clonotype with many counts. Its antigen is undetermined. Points from the study as a whole: Researchers reportedly found disease-linked clones significantly enriched in matched ankylosing spondylitis synovial fluid. Some of these motif variants have turned up before, in reports on reactive arthritis synovial fluid and blood.

For TCR beta, libraries came from quantitative 5'-RACE with molecular barcodes. TCRdb re-called the 5' RACE reads through MiXCR, storing one row per CDR3 protein. The sample yields about 300,000 distinct CDR3 sequences, around 21% seen once. Sequenced: blood, either unsorted or a sorted T cell fraction (not recorded which). The rearrangement joins TRBV5-6 to TRBJ2-7; D ambiguous. The TCR was taken from a female donor with ankylosing spondylitis or in good health (not recorded which). The CDR3 is CASSSDTYEQYF. In DNA, the CDR3 is TGTGCCAGCAGCTCAGACACCTACGAGCAGTACTTC.